This T cell receptor (beta chain) derives from a study of blood T cell repertoires in COVID-19. Profiled with immunoSEQ multiplex PCR; TCRdb holds only in-frame clones, not every one. This table holds roughly 230,000 clones, 89% found once. The CDR3 is made up of 14 amino acids. In germline, CDR1 is SNHLY, CDR2 FYNNEI. V lost 8 bases to trimming and J lost 2 bases, with 16 bases between them. The sequencing input was PBMCs or T cells enriched from blood (not recorded which). This chain links TRBV2 with TRBJ2-7; D is possibly TRBD1 (6 bases). This clonotype originated in a woman aged 25 to 39 with acute COVID-19. The CDR3 sequence: CASGQGWETYEQYF. CDR3 in DNA: TGTGCCAGCGGGCAGGGGTGGGAGACCTACGAGCAGTACTTC.